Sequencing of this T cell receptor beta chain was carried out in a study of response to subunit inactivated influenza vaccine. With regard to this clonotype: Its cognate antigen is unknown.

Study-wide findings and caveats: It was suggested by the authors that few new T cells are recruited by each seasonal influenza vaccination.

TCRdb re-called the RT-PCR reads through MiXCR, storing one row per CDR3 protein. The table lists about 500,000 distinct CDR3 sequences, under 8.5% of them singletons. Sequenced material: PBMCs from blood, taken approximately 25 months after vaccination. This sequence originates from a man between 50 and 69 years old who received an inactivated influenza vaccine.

For the CDR3, the DNA is TGTGCCAGCAGACGACAGGGCGGCCTAGAAACCGGGGAGCTGTTTTTT. This translates into CASRRQGGLETGELFF. The J gene is TRBJ2-2, the V gene TRBV6-4; 7 positions agree with TRBD1. The V gene's germline CDR1 is MRHNA and CDR2 SNTAGT. The ends lost 6 bases at V and 5 bases at J; junction bases unmatched: 12. This CDR3 contains 16 residues.